What follows are 11 T cell receptor beta chains derived from one specimen sequenced in a study of regulatory T cells in long-lasting Graves disease. Regarding time point: newly diagnosed GD, antithyroid drugs for less than 3 months. After RNA was extracted from PBMCs, the TCR library was made from it. Combining iRepertoire HTBI primers with Arm-PCR of CDR3 regions, the authors built TCR beta libraries. TCRdb processed the multiplex PCR reads anew with MiXCR; each CDR3 protein has one entry. The repertoire includes under 800,000 distinct CDR3 sequences, approximately 15% of them detected once, and 15% to 20% sits in the top ten. This same sample was also part of a study on T cells in Graves' hyperthyroidism and ophthalmopathy.

The source material was peripheral blood mononuclear cells (PBMCs), sampled at new diagnosis, from a patient treated with antithyroid drugs. The receptors stem from a woman between 25 and 40 years old with Graves disease.

This clonotype was seen a few times. The V and J genes are TRBV6-1 and TRBJ2-1; 9 positions agree with TRBD2. V gave up 5 bases and J gave up 0 bases; unmatched junction bases: 8. This CDR3 region has 17 residues. Germline V gene lookup returns CDR1 MNHNS and CDR2 SASEGT. For the CDR3, the DNA is TGTGCCAGCAGTACGAGACTAGCGGCAAGCTCCTACAATGAGCAGTTCTTC. Protein sequence: CASSTRLAASSYNEQFF.

This clonotype was observed at least ten times. The genes are TRBV30 and TRBJ2-7, with D perhaps TRBD2 (6 bases). V was trimmed by 4 bases and J by 1 base, leaving 14 bases between them. The CDR3 contains 14 residues. CDR1 is GTSNPN and CDR2 is SVGIG in the germline V gene (reference sequence). DNA of the CDR3: TGTGCCTGGAAGAGGCGGGACGGTTCCTACGAGCAGTACTTC. This translates into CAWKRRDGSYEQYF.

Many counts were recorded for this clonotype. The rearrangement joins TRBV28 to TRBJ1-1; 10 positions match TRBD1. The germline gives CDR1 MDHEN, CDR2 SYDVKM. The CDR3 runs 16 residues. The trim removed 10 bases at V and 9 bases at J, leaving 20 bases unmatched. In DNA form, the CDR3 reads TGTGCCATAGCCAGACAGGGGGCGGTTGTTACCTGGAAAGCTTTCTTT. This gives the protein CAIARQGAVVTWKAFF.

The rearrangement joins TRBV13 to TRBJ2-7; D call uncertain. This CDR3 spans 16 amino acids. V was pared by 2 bases and J by 0 bases, with 14 bases between. In germline, CDR1 is PRHDT, CDR2 FYEKMQ (reference sequence). CDR3 in amino acids: CASSLNYRASSYEQYF. CDR3 bases: TGTGCCAGCAGCTTAAATTATAGGGCGAGCTCCTACGAGCAGTACTTC.

This clonotype was detected only a few times. The V and J genes are TRBV19 and TRBJ1-2, with a possible D match to TRBD1 (5 bases). This CDR3 spans 12 amino acids. The germline CDR1 and CDR2 sequences are LNHDA and SQIVND (reference sequence). With 3 bases removed from V and 4 bases from J, the gap between germline ends came to 6 bases. The CDR3, as DNA: TGTGCCAGTAGTATTCAGGGCTATGGCTACACCTTC. Its translation is CASSIQGYGYTF.

This chain links TRBV27 with TRBJ2-7, with D possibly being TRBD2 (6 bases). CDR3 length: 14 residues. V lost 2 bases and J 2 bases, leaving 10 bases between the germline ends. Germline assignment: CDR1 MNHEY and CDR2 SMNVEV (reference sequence). CDR3 DNA: TGTGCCAGCAGTTTAAACCCGGGGGCCTACGAGCAGTACTTC. Protein product: CASSLNPGAYEQYF.

The V and J genes are TRBV18 and TRBJ1-4; 9 bases are shared with TRBD1. This CDR3 region has 14 residues. Germline V gene data show CDR1 as KGHSH and CDR2 as LQKENI. V dropped 6 bases and J dropped 7; count of bases not matched to a gene: 6. CDR3 coding DNA: TGTGCCAGCTCTCACGGACAGGGGCTTGAAAAACTGTTTTTT. It translates to CASSHGQGLEKLFF.

To note about this clonotype: A read error may explain this, as a much larger clone is one base away. This chain joins TRBV13 and TRBJ2-7; D unclear. CDR1 PRHDT and CDR2 FYEKMQ come from the germline V gene (reference sequence). V lost 6 bases, J lost 7 bases, and 22 bases lay in between. This CDR3 is built from 15 residues. CDR3 nucleotide sequence: TGTGCCAGCAGGGTTACGAGCTCTCGTGATAGGGAGCAGTACTTC. It specifies CASRVTSSRDREQYF. Drawing the rest from reference TRBV13 and TRBJ2-7, the complete variable domain is AAGVIQSPRHLIKEKRETATLKCYPIPRHDTVYWYQQGPGQDPQFLISFYEKMQSDKGSIPDRFSAQQFSDYHSELNMSSLELGDSALYFCASRVTSSRDREQYFGPGTRLTVT.

The J gene is TRBJ1-1, the V gene TRBV5-1, with 7 nucleotides matching TRBD1. The CDR3 extends over 12 amino acids. Germline-derived CDR1 and CDR2 are SGHRS and YFSETQ. Trimming removed 2 bases from V and 11 bases from J; junction bases left unmatched: 6. The CDR3 nucleotides read TGCGCCAGCAGCTTAGGGGGCATAGGGGCTTTCTTT. Its protein product is CASSLGGIGAFF.

The sample holds a few counts of this clonotype. V and J are TRBV7-8 and TRBJ1-5; 7 nucleotides line up with TRBD1. The germline V gene encodes CDR1 SGHVS and CDR2 FQNEAQ. The CDR3 has 16 amino acids. V lost 1 base to trimming and J lost 1 base; unmatched junction nucleotides: 4. CDR3 sequence: CASSLGRQGSNQPQHF. Written as DNA, the CDR3 is TGTGCCAGCAGCTTAGGTAGACAGGGCAGCAATCAGCCCCAGCATTTT.

This clonotype was picked up a small number of times. The chain has TRBV20-1 and TRBJ2-1, with D tentatively TRBD1 or TRBD2 (5 bases each). The CDR3 runs to 15 residues. Trimming cost V 5 bases and J 7 bases, with 21 bases left between them. From germline, CDR1 is DFQATT and CDR2 SNEGSKA (reference sequence). The CDR3 loop reads CSAYGDPNPKNEQFF. CDR3 DNA sequence: TGCAGTGCTTATGGGGACCCCAATCCTAAAAATGAGCAGTTCTTC.